The 5 T cell receptor beta chains below all came from one sample that was sequenced in a study of immune evolution from preneoplasia to lung adenocarcinoma. TCRdb keeps only in-frame clones here, not all; method: immunoSEQ multiplex PCR. The table includes several thousand clones, less than 80% detected once. The sequencing input was FFPE normal lung tissue adjacent to the tumor. These receptors were obtained from a person aged 45-69 years with lung adenocarcinoma.

The chain recombines TRBV7-8 with TRBJ2-1, with 9 bases fitting TRBD2. After removal of 5 bases from V and 15 bases from J, the junction contained 26 bases not matched to a gene. The germline gives CDR1 SGHVS, CDR2 FQNEAQ. This CDR3 has 18 amino acids. CDR3 sequence: CASSVGLAVHYNEQSWFF. The CDR3 region has the DNA TGTGCCAGCAGCGTGGGACTAGCCGTACATTACAATGAGCAGTCTTGGTTCTTC.

The rearrangement joins TRBV4-1 to TRBJ2-7; TRBD2 is a possible D gene (5 bases). Between the trimmed V and J ends, which lost 4 bases and 0 bases, there was a span of 10 bases. There are 14 residues in the CDR3. CDR1 MGHRA and CDR2 YSYEKL come from the germline V gene. The CDR3 spells CASSLMEDSYEQYF. The CDR3 nucleotides read TGCGCCAGCAGCCTTATGGAGGACTCCTACGAGCAGTACTTC.

The chain employs TRBV2 and TRBJ1-4; D call uncertain. Germline loops: CDR1 SNHLY, CDR2 FYNNEI. Trimming shortened V by 4 bases and J by 4 bases, and 7 bases separated the two germline ends. The CDR3 loop spans 13 amino acids. This chain's CDR3 is CASSVQDNEKLFF. CDR3 nucleotide sequence: TGTGCCAGCAGTGTGCAGGATAATGAAAAACTGTTTTTT. Based on the CDR3 plus reference TRBV2 and TRBJ1-4, the full variable domain is EPEVTQTPSHQVTQMGQEVILRCVPISNHLYFYWYRQILGQKVEFLVSFYNNEISEKSEIFDDQFSVERPDGSNFTLKIRSTKLEDSAMYFCASSVQDNEKLFFGSGTQLSVL.

The table lists this clone with a few counts. The chain has TRBV4-2 and TRBJ1-4; D unclear. This CDR3 is built from 15 residues. Between the trimmed V and J ends, which lost 0 bases and 4 bases, there was a span of 9 bases. Germline lookup yields CDR1 LGHNA and CDR2 YNFKEQ. The CDR3 nucleotides read TGTGCCAGCAGCCAAGATGGGGTGCTTAATGAAAAACTGTTTTTT. Protein sequence: CASSQDGVLNEKLFF.

CDR3 DNA: TGTGCCAGCAGTTATAGGGGGGATCAGCCCCAGCATTTT. It is translated as CASSYRGDQPQHF. V and J are TRBV6-6 and TRBJ1-5; D is possibly TRBD1 (6 bases). This CDR3 comprises 13 residues. Germline V gene sequence: CDR1 MNHNY, CDR2 SVGAGI (reference sequence). Deletions cut 3 bases from V and 5 bases from J, with 8 bases between.